The source of this T cell receptor (beta chain) is a study of T cell repertoires in aging, cancer and after chemotherapy. Findings of the study overall: Loss of evenness, beyond lost richness, contributed to age-related TCR diversity decline in cancer patients.

TCR beta rearrangements were amplified from peripheral blood genomic DNA. CDR1 is DFQATT, CDR2 SNEGSKA, per germline (reference sequence). The V segment lost 6 bases and the J segment 3 bases; nucleotides outside the gene matches: 17. The CDR3 extends over 17 amino acids. This clonotype was seen a handful of times. Antigen unknown. TRB rearrangements spanning V, D and J were amplified using mixed TRB-A/B primers. Each CDR3 protein gets one entry after TCRdb re-called the multiplex PCR reads with MiXCR. In the table there are more than 2,500 distinct CDR3 sequences, around a third of which are singletons.

Sequencing input: blood. The clonotype comes from a human donor in good health. The chain combines TRBV20-1 with TRBJ1-5; 7 bases fit TRBD1. This chain's CDR3 is CSATLTLLGQLNQPQHF. In DNA, the CDR3 is TGCAGTGCCACATTGACTCTGTTGGGACAGCTCAATCAGCCCCAGCATTTT.